The next 26 T cell receptor beta chains were all read from a single sample in a study of STAT5B mutations in CD4+ large granular lymphocyte leukemia. The assay was immunoSEQ multiplex PCR, and TCRdb's table has in-frame clones only and misses some. The sample lists some 21,000 clones; about four fifths were seen once. Sequenced sample: CD4+ T cells from blood buffy coats. The source is a human donor in good health.

The chain has TRBV11-3 and TRBJ2-2; 8 bases are a match to TRBD1. CDR1 and CDR2 from the germline V gene are SGHNT and YENEEA. This CDR3 has 15 amino acids. V lost 7 bases to trimming and J lost 3 bases; unmatched junction nucleotides: 7. Here the CDR3 DNA reads TGTGCCAGCACACAGACAGGGGCAGACACCGGGGAGCTGTTTTTT. It is translated as CASTQTGADTGELFF. Full variable domain (remainder filled in from reference TRBV11-3 and TRBJ2-2): EAGVVQSPRYKIIEKKQPVAFWCNPISGHNTLYWYLQNLGQGPELLIRYENEEAVDDSQLPKDRFSAERLKGVDSTLKIQPAELGDSAVYLCASTQTGADTGELFFGEGSRLTVL.

This clone came up a few times. V and J are TRBV29-1 and TRBJ1-1; D call uncertain. Trimming stripped 6 bases from V and 1 base from J, with 9 bases between. The CDR3 is 12 amino acids. Germline CDR1 and CDR2: SQVTM and ANQGSEA. CDR3 sequence (DNA): TGCAGCGTCTTCTACTCGAACACTGAAGCTTTCTTT. As protein: CSVFYSNTEAFF.

The chain couples TRBV2 to TRBJ1-2; 10 bases align to TRBD1. V trimming: 11 bases; J trimming: 4 bases; junction bases outside the gene matches: 10. This CDR3 spans 14 amino acids. The germline V gene has CDR1 SNHLY and CDR2 FYNNEI. CDR3 sequence reads: CAQSSGQGGYGYTF. Written as DNA, the CDR3 is TGTGCCCAGAGCTCTGGACAGGGGGGCTATGGCTACACCTTC.

The J gene is TRBJ2-7, the V gene TRBV30; 8 positions match TRBD1. V lost 3 bases and J lost 4; bases outside the gene matches: 2. The CDR3 runs 12 residues. Germline CDR1 and CDR2: GTSNPN and SVGIG (reference sequence). The CDR3 sequence: CAWSGQGYEQYF. The CDR3 DNA sequence: TGTGCCTGGAGCGGACAGGGTTACGAGCAGTACTTC.

The J gene is TRBJ2-1, the V gene TRBV10-3; 13 nucleotides agree with TRBD2. In germline, CDR1 is ENHRY, CDR2 SYGVKD. The CDR3 runs 14 residues. V trimming: 7 bases; J trimming: 7 bases; junction bases outside the gene matches: 4. The CDR3 nucleotides are TGTGCCATCACCGGGACTAGCGGGACTAATGAGCAGTTCTTC. Its protein product is CAITGTSGTNEQFF.

The chain is built from TRBV11-2 and TRBJ2-7; D gene ambiguous. Germline V gene lookup returns CDR1 SGHAT and CDR2 FQNNGV. Trimming stripped 0 bases from V and 3 bases from J, with 9 bases between. The CDR3 loop spans 14 amino acids. CDR3 coding DNA: TGTGCCAGCAGCTTAGATCTGGGGTTCTACGAGCAGTACTTC. Encoded protein: CASSLDLGFYEQYF. The full variable domain, rest sourced from reference TRBV11-2 and TRBJ2-7, is EAGVAQSPRYKIIEKRQSVAFWCNPISGHATLYWYQQILGQGPKLLIQFQNNGVVDDSQLPKDRFSAERLKGVDSTLKIQPAKLEDSAVYLCASSLDLGFYEQYFGPGTRLTVT.

The genes are TRBV5-5 and TRBJ2-7; D uncertain. The CDR3 length is 18 residues. The V and J ends lost 6 bases and 6 bases respectively, with 31 bases between them. Germline V gives CDR1 SGHKS, CDR2 YYEKEE (reference sequence). CDR3 loop: CASNSVGDSTTSSAEQYF. CDR3 in DNA: TGTGCCAGCAACTCGGTAGGAGACTCGACCACTTCCAGCGCCGAGCAGTACTTC.

The chain is built from TRBV30 and TRBJ2-5; D unresolved. V dropped 5 bases and J dropped 5 bases, with 15 bases sitting between them. From germline, CDR1 is GTSNPN and CDR2 SVGIG (reference sequence). CDR3 size: 13 residues. The CDR3 bases are TGTGCCTGGGCAAAGACCCCAAGGGAGACCCAGTACTTC. Translating gives CAWAKTPRETQYF.

This chain joins TRBV20-1 and TRBJ2-3; D uncertain. V was pared by 6 bases and J by 3 bases, with 7 bases between. Germline lookup yields CDR1 DFQATT and CDR2 SNEGSKA (reference sequence). CDR3 length: 11 residues. The CDR3 DNA reads as TGCAGTGCCATATTAACAGATACGCAGTATTTT. Translating gives CSAILTDTQYF.

The V gene is TRBV5-6, the J gene TRBJ1-1; 8 bases map to TRBD1. The CDR3 extends over 14 amino acids. Germline V gives CDR1 SGHDT, CDR2 YYEEEE. The ends lost 3 bases at V and 10 bases at J; junction bases unmatched: 11. This chain's CDR3 is CASSSVPGGHLAFF. DNA of the CDR3: TGTGCCAGCAGCTCAGTTCCAGGGGGCCACTTAGCTTTCTTT.

J is TRBJ1-1 and V is TRBV5-4; D gene unclear. The V end lost 7 bases, the J end lost 7 bases, and 17 bases lay between the germline ends. Germline V CDR1 and CDR2: SGHNT, YYREEE (reference sequence). The CDR3 spans 13 residues. Here the CDR3 DNA reads TGTGCCAGCCTACGGGCCGTTGGGGATGAAGCTTTCTTT. The encoded protein is CASLRAVGDEAFF.

Details on this clone: Other DNA sequences in the sample encode the same CDR3. The V call is TRBV7-9, the J call TRBJ2-7; maybe TRBD2 (5 bases). The V end lost 2 bases, the J end lost 0 bases, and 8 bases lay between the germline ends. In germline, CDR1 is SEHNR, CDR2 FQNEAQ (reference sequence). The CDR3 runs to 14 residues. CDR3: CASSLLGSSYEQYF. Written as DNA, the CDR3 is TGTGCCAGCAGCTTATTGGGGAGCTCCTACGAGCAGTACTTC.

This clone turned up a few times. This chain uses TRBV10-2 with TRBJ2-7, with 7 positions matching TRBD2. CDR1 is WSHSY, CDR2 SAAADI, per germline. This CDR3 spans 16 amino acids. J lost 5 bases, V lost 8 bases, and 18 bases had no gene match. As DNA, the CDR3 is TGCGCCAGCGTCCCACAGGTCGCGGGAGCTGAGCACGAGCAGTACTTC. It codes for CASVPQVAGAEHEQYF.

The V gene is TRBV10-1, the J gene TRBJ2-1; no reliable D call. The germline gives CDR1 WNHNN, CDR2 SYGVQD (reference sequence). V lost 2 bases to trimming and J lost 6 bases, with 17 bases between them. The CDR3 totals 16 residues. This CDR3 is CASSEVLGTQLNEQFF. The CDR3 DNA is TGCGCCAGCAGTGAGGTCCTCGGAACCCAACTCAATGAGCAGTTCTTC.

This clone was picked up one time. V gene TRBV7-9 combines with J gene TRBJ2-2, with TRBD2 matching over 10 bases. CDR1 and CDR2 (germline): SEHNR, FQNEAQ (reference sequence). J lost 4 bases, V lost 8 bases, and 7 bases had no gene match. There are 15 residues in the CDR3. The CDR3 DNA follows: TGTGCCAGCGGTAGGCTAGCGGGAGTCACCGGGGAGCTGTTTTTT. Amino acids: CASGRLAGVTGELFF.

The CDR3 region is CASSDDTYEQYF. In DNA, the CDR3 is TGTGCCAGCAGTGATGACACCTACGAGCAGTACTTC. This chain connects TRBV2 to TRBJ2-7; D remains ambiguous. Germline assignment: CDR1 SNHLY and CDR2 FYNNEI. CDR3 size: 12 residues. V was cut by 3 bases and J by 2 bases, with 5 bases left in between.

V is TRBV30 and J is TRBJ1-3; TRBD1 is a possible D gene (5 bases). This CDR3 has 15 residues. V was clipped by 0 bases and J by 4 bases, with 13 bases between them. Germline CDR1 and CDR2: GTSNPN and SVGIG (reference sequence). This CDR3 is CAWSVSAGAGNTIYF. The CDR3 nucleotides read TGTGCCTGGAGTGTATCAGCCGGGGCCGGAAACACCATATATTTT.

This chain joins TRBV7-8 and TRBJ2-1; D remains unclear. The CDR3 runs 14 residues. Germline values: CDR1 SGHVS, CDR2 FQNEAQ. With 4 bases removed from V and 2 bases from J, the gap between germline ends came to 9 bases. CDR3 nucleotide sequence: TGTGCCAGCAGCTGGACGCAGGCCTACAATGAGCAGTTCTTC. This sequence encodes CASSWTQAYNEQFF.

This clone has only a few counts. V and J are TRBV10-1 and TRBJ1-2; D is ambiguous. V was clipped by 5 bases and J by 6 bases, with 19 bases between them. This CDR3 contains 15 residues. Germline assignment: CDR1 WNHNN and CDR2 SYGVQD (reference sequence). The CDR3 DNA follows: TGCGCCAGCAGTCCATGGGGAAGTCCGACTGATGGCTACACCTTC. This codes for CASSPWGSPTDGYTF.

The genes are TRBV2 and TRBJ2-2; 12 bases are a match to TRBD2. The germline CDR1 and CDR2 sequences are SNHLY and FYNNEI. Trimming at V came to 6 bases and at J to 6 bases, leaving 5 bases not matched to a gene. CDR3 length: 15 amino acids. The CDR3 DNA is TGTGCCAGCAGACTACTAGCGGGAGGCGCCGGGGAGCTGTTTTTT. Translated, it gives CASRLLAGGAGELFF. Looking up the rest from reference TRBV2 and TRBJ2-2 gives the full variable domain: EPEVTQTPSHQVTQMGQEVILRCVPISNHLYFYWYRQILGQKVEFLVSFYNNEISEKSEIFDDQFSVERPDGSNFTLKIRSTKLEDSAMYFCASRLLAGGAGELFFGEGSRLTVL.

As DNA, the CDR3 is TGTGCCAGCACTGGACAGGGGGCCGCCTACGAGCAGTACTTC. Its translation is CASTGQGAAYEQYF. This chain links TRBV7-9 with TRBJ2-7, with 11 nucleotides matching TRBD1. The CDR3 has 14 amino acids. Germline V gives CDR1 SEHNR, CDR2 FQNEAQ (reference sequence). With 7 bases clipped from V and 2 bases from J, the junction kept 4 bases outside the gene matches.

The chain employs TRBV27 and TRBJ2-2; TRBD2 is a possible D gene (6 bases). Germline CDR1 is MNHEY and CDR2 is SMNVEV (reference sequence). This CDR3 comprises 13 residues. Trimming stripped 3 bases from V and 7 bases from J, with 9 bases between. The CDR3 region is CASSFRGGGELFF. In DNA form, the CDR3 reads TGTGCCAGCAGTTTTAGGGGAGGCGGGGAGCTGTTTTTT.

The rearrangement links TRBV2 to TRBJ2-2, with a possible D match to TRBD1 (5 bases). CDR1 and CDR2 (germline): SNHLY, FYNNEI. Trimming removed 3 bases from V and 6 bases from J, with 8 bases in between. The length of the CDR3 is 13 residues. CDR3 residues: CASSEQGSGELFF. In nucleotides, the CDR3 is TGTGCCAGCAGTGAGCAGGGATCCGGGGAGCTGTTTTTT.

The chain combines TRBV27 with TRBJ2-1; D may match TRBD1 or TRBD2 (5 bases each). V was cut by 6 bases and J by 3 bases, with 18 bases left in between. Germline V gene lookup returns CDR1 MNHEY and CDR2 SMNVEV (reference sequence). The CDR3 has 16 amino acids. CDR3 bases: TGTGCCAGCAGGCGAGGGAGACAGCTCAGCTACAATGAGCAGTTCTTC. The encoded protein is CASRRGRQLSYNEQFF.

This clone was seen a few times. The chain recombines TRBV7-9 with TRBJ1-1; 9 positions match TRBD1. With 5 bases clipped from V and 0 bases from J, the junction kept 1 base outside the gene matches. This CDR3 region has 14 residues. Germline V lookup: CDR1 SEHNR, CDR2 FQNEAQ (reference sequence). The CDR3 loop reads CASSRQGVNTEAFF. In DNA form, the CDR3 reads TGTGCCAGCAGCCGACAGGGGGTGAACACTGAAGCTTTCTTT. Variable domain in full (rest from reference TRBV7-9 and TRBJ1-1): DTGVSQNPRHKITKRGQNVTFRCDPISEHNRLYWYRQTLGQGPEFLTYFQNEAQLEKSRLLSDRFSAERPKGSFSTLEIQRTEQGDSAMYLCASSRQGVNTEAFFGQGTRLTVV.

The chain combines TRBV13 with TRBJ2-1; 10 bases map to TRBD2. The germline CDR1 and CDR2 sequences are PRHDT and FYEKMQ (reference sequence). Unmatched junction bases numbered 19, after V lost 2 bases and J lost 6 bases. The CDR3 has 20 residues. CDR3 region: CASSLRILTRLAGAGNEQFF. The CDR3 DNA is TGTGCCAGCAGCTTACGCATTCTAACCAGGCTAGCGGGAGCTGGCAATGAGCAGTTCTTC.